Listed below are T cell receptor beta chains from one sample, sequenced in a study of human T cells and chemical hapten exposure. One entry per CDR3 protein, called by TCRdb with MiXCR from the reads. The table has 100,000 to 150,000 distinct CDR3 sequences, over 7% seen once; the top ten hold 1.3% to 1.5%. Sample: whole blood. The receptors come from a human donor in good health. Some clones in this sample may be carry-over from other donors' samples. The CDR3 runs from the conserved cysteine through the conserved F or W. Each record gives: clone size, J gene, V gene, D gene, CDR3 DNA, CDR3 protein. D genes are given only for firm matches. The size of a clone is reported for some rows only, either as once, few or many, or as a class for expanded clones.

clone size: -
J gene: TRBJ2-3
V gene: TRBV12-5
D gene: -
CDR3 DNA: TGTGCTAGTGGTTTGTCCGAACTAGATACGCAGTATTTT
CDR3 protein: CASGLSELDTQYF

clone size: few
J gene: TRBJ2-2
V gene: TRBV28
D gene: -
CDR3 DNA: TGTGCCAGCAGTTCCCCTGAGCAAGGTGGCGACACCGGGGAGCTGTTTTTT
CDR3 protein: CASSSPEQGGDTGELFF

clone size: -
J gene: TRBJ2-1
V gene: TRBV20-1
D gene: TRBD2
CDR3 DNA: TGCAGTGCTAGAGATTGGGGGGGGAGTGATGAGCAGTTCTTC
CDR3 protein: CSARDWGGSDEQFF

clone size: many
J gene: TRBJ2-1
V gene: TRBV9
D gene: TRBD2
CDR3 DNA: TGTGCCAGCAGCGTAGGCGGGGGGGACTCCTACAATGAGCAGTTCTTC
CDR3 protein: CASSVGGGDSYNEQFF

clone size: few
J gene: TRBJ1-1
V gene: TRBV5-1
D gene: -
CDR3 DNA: TGCGCCAGCAGCTTTCTGGGTTTAGACACTGAAGCTTTCTTT
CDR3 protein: CASSFLGLDTEAFF

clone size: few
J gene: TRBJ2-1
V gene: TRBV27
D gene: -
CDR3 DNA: TGTGCCAGCAGTTTAGATCTGGTGGCCTCCTACAATGAGCAGTTCTTC
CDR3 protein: CASSLDLVASYNEQFF

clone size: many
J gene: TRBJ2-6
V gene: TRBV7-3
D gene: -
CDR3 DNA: TGTGCCAGCAGCTCCCCCGGGGGGGCCAACGTCCTGACTTTC
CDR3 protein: CASSSPGGANVLTF

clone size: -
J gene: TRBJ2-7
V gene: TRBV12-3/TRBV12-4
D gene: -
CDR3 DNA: TGTGCCAGCAGTCTCAAGGGAACAGGGTACCACGAGCAGTACTTC
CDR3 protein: CASSLKGTGYHEQYF

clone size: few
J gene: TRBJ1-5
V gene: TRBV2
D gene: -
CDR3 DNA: TGTGCCAGCAGTGAATTCGGGCAGGGTGAGGACAATCAGCCCCAGCATTTT
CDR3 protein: CASSEFGQGEDNQPQHF

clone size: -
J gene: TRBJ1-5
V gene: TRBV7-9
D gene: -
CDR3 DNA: TGTGCCAGCAGCGAAGGACGGGGCTCCAGGAATCAGCCCCAGCATTTT
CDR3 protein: CASSEGRGSRNQPQHF

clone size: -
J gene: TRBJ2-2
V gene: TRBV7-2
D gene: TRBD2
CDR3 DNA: TGTGCCAGCAGCCTCTCCCTGTTTCTAGCGGGGACTTACACCGGGGAGCTGTTTTTT
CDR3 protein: CASSLSLFLAGTYTGELFF

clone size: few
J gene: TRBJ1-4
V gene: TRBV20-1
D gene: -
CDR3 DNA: TGCAGTGCTAGACCCCCCAGGGTAGGAGAAAAACTGTTTTTT
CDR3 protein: CSARPPRVGEKLFF

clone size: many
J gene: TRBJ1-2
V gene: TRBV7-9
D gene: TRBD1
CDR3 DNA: TGTGCCAGCAGCTTGGGAGGACAGGGGCGCTATGGCTACACCTTC
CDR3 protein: CASSLGGQGRYGYTF

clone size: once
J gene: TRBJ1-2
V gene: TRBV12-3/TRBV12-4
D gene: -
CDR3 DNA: TGTGCCAGCAGTTTAGTAGGAGATAACTATGGCTACACCTTC
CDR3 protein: CASSLVGDNYGYTF

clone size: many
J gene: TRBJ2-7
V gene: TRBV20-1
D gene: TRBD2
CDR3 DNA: TGCAGTGCGCCTACTAGCGGGGAACCCTACGAGCAGTACTTC
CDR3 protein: CSAPTSGEPYEQYF

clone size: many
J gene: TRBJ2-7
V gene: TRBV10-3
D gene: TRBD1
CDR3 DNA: TGTGCCATCAGTCCCCGGGACAGGGGGTCCGACTCCTACGAGCAGTACTTC
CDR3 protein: CAISPRDRGSDSYEQYF

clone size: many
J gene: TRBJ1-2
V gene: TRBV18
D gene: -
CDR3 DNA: TGTGCCAGCTCACCAGAGTTAGCACAGATTTTGTGGGGCTACACCTTC
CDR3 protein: CASSPELAQILWGYTF

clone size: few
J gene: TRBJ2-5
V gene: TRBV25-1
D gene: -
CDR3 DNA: TGTGCCAGCAGTGGCCCAAGTCCCCGGGACCAGTACTTC
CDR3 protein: CASSGPSPRDQYF

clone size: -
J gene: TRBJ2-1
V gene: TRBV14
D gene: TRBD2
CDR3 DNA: TGTGCCAGCAGCCACTTAGCGGGAAGCTCCTACAATGAGCAGTTCTTC
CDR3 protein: CASSHLAGSSYNEQFF

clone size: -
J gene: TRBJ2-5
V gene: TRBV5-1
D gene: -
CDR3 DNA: TGCGCCAGCAGCTTGATCGGGGGAAATTTGGAGACCCAGTACTTC
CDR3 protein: CASSLIGGNLETQYF

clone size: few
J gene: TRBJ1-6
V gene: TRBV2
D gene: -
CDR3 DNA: TGTGCCAGCAGTGAGAGGGGGAGCTCCTATAATTCACCCCTCCACTTT
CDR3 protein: CASSERGSSYNSPLHF

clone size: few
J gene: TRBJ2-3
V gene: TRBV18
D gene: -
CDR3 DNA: TGTGCCAGCTCACCAACAGGCCCTGGCACAGATACGCAGTATTTT
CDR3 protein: CASSPTGPGTDTQYF

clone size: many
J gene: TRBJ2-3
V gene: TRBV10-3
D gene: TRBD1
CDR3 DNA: TGTGCCATCAGTGCAAACAGGGGTCCAGATACGCAGTATTTT
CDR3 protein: CAISANRGPDTQYF

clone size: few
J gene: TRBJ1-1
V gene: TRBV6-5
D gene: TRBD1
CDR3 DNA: TGTGCCAGCAGTTACAACAGGGGGAACACTGAAGCTTTCTTT
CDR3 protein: CASSYNRGNTEAFF

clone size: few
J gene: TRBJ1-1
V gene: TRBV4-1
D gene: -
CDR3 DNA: TGCGCCAGCACCCAATCTCCTCCCGGGGGCACTGAAGCTTTCTTT
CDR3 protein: CASTQSPPGGTEAFF

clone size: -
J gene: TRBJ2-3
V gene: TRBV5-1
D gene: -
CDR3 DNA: TGCGCCAGCAGCTTGGCCGTTTCCGCAGATACGCAGTATTTT
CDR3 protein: CASSLAVSADTQYF

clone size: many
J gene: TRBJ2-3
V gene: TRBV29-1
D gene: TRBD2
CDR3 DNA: TGCAGCGTTGGGGGACTAGCGGGAGTAAAAGATACGCAGTATTTT
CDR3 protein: CSVGGLAGVKDTQYF

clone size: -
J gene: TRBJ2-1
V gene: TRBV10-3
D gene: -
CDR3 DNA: TGTGCCATCAGTGCTGGGAGCGGCAATGAGCAGTTCTTC
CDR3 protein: CAISAGSGNEQFF

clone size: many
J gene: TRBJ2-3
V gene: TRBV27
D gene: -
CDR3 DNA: TGTGCCAGCAGTCTCCGTGATGGGGGGACAGATACGCAGTATTTT
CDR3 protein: CASSLRDGGTDTQYF

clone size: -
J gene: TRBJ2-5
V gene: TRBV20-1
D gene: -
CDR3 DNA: TGCAGTGTTACGGACTCTGGGGAGACCCAGTACTTC
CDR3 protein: CSVTDSGETQYF

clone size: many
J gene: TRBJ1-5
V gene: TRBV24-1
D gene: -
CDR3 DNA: TGTGCCACCAGTGACTCCCGGGGAAACCAGCCCCAGCATTTT
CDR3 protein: CATSDSRGNQPQHF

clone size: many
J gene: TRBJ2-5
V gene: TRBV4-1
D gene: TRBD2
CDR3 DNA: TGCGCCAGCAGCCAAGGCGCGGGAGGGCCGATCCAAGAGACCCAGTACTTC
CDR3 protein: CASSQGAGGPIQETQYF

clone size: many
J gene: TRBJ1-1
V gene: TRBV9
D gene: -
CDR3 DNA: TGTGCCAGCAGCCCCCAACAGGGTTTGAACACTGAAGCTTTCTTT
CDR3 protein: CASSPQQGLNTEAFF

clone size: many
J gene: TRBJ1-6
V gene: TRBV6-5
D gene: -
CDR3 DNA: TGTGCCAGCAGTAGGCCCCGCCGGCAGCTCAATTCACCCCTCCACTTT
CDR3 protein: CASSRPRRQLNSPLHF

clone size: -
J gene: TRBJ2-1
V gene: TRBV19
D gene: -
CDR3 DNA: TGTGCCAGTAGGAGGTGGGCTAACTCACCCCAGGACAATGAGCAGTTCTTC
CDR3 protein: CASRRWANSPQDNEQFF

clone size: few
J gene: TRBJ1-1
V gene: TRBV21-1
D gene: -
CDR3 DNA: TGTGCCAGCAGCAAAACCTTACAGGGTTGGAACACTGAAGCTTTCTTT
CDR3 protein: CASSKTLQGWNTEAFF

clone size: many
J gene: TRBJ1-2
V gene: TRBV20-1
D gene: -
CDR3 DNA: TGCAGTGCTCCTGACAGAAACTATGGCTACACCTTC
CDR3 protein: CSAPDRNYGYTF

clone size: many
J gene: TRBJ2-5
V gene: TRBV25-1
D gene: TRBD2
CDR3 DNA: TGTGCCAGCAGTGAGGCCGGACTAGCGGGGGGGCAAGAGACCCAGTACTTC
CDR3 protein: CASSEAGLAGGQETQYF

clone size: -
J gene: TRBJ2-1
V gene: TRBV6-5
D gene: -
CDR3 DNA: TGTGCCAGCAGTAATTTTCCGACAGGCTTGAGCTCCTACAATGAGCAGTTCTTC
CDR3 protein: CASSNFPTGLSSYNEQFF

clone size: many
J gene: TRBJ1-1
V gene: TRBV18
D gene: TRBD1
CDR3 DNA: TGTGCCAGCTCCCCCGGGCCCAGGGGGCTGAACACTGAAGCTTTCTTT
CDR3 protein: CASSPGPRGLNTEAFF

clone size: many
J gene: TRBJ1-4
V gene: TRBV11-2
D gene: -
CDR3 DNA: TGTGCCAGCAGCTTAGCGGCAGTTAATGAAAAACTGTTTTTT
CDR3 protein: CASSLAAVNEKLFF

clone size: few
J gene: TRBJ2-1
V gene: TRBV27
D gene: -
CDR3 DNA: TGTGCCAGCAGCGACTTGTATGAGCAGTTCTTC
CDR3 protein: CASSDLYEQFF

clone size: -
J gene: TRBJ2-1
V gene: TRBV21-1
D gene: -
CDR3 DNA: TGTGCCAGCAGCAAAAGGCGGTCTAGCGGGAGGGAAAATGAGCAGTTCTTC
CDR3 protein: CASSKRRSSGRENEQFF

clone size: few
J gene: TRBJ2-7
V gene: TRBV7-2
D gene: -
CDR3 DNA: TGTGCCAGCAGCTTTGGGCGTCGAGCCTACGAGCAGTACTTC
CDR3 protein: CASSFGRRAYEQYF

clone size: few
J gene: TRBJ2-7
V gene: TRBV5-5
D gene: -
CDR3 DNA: TGTGCCAGCAGCCACAGGTCCGCCCACATTCTTTACGAGCAGTACTTC
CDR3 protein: CASSHRSAHILYEQYF

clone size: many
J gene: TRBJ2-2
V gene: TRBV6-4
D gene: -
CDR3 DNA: TGTGCCAGCAGTGCCACGGAGACCGGGGAGCTGTTTTTT
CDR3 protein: CASSATETGELFF

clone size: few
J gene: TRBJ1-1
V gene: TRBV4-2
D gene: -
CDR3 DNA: TGTGCCAGCAGCCCGACGGGGGTTTTTAAAGCTTTCTTT
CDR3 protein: CASSPTGVFKAFF

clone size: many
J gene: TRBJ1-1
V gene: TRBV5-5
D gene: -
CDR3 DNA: TGTGCCAGCAGCCCCCAAGGCCAGGTTGGAGCTTTCTTT
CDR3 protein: CASSPQGQVGAFF

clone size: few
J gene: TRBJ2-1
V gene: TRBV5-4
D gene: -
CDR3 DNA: TGTGCCAGCAGCTCAGGGGTGAGCTCCTACAATGAGCAGTTCTTC
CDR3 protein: CASSSGVSSYNEQFF

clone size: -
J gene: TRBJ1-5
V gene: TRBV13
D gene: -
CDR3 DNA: TGTGCCAGCAGCTTACGGACTCGGGCGGATAGCAATCAGCCCCAGCATTTT
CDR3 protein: CASSLRTRADSNQPQHF